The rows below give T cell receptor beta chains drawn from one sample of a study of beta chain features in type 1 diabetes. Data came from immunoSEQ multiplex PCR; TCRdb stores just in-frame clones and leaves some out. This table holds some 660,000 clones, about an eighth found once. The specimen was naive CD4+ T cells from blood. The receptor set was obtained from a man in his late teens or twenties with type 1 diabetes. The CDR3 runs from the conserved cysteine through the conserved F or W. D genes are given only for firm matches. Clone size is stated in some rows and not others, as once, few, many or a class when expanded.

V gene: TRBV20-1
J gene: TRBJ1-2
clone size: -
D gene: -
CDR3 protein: CSGGGVLGYTF
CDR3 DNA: TGCAGTGGAGGGGGTGTCTTGGGCTACACCTTC

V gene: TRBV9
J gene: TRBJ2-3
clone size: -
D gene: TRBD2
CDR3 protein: CASSVARAGGYDTQYF
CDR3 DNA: TGTGCCAGCAGCGTAGCTCGGGCGGGGGGCTATGATACGCAGTATTTT

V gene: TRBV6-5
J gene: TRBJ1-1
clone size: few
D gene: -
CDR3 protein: CASSYLGPNTEAFF
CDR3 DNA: TGTGCCAGCAGTTACCTCGGGCCGAACACTGAAGCTTTCTTT

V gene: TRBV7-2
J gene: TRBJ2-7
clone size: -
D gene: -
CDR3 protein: CASSSSRQTYEQYF
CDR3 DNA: TGTGCCAGCAGCTCCTCGAGACAGACCTACGAGCAGTACTTC

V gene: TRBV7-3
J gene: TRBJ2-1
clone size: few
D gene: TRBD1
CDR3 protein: CASSPTGGVNEQFF
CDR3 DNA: TGTGCCAGCAGCCCGACAGGGGGGGTCAATGAGCAGTTCTTC

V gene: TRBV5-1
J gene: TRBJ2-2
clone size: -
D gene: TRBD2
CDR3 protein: CASSISGENTGELFF
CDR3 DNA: TGCGCCAGCAGTATTAGCGGGGAGAACACCGGGGAGCTGTTTTTT

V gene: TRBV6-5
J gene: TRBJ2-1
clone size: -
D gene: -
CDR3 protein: CASRDRGVSYNEQFF
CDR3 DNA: TGTGCCAGTCGCGATAGGGGAGTCTCCTACAATGAGCAGTTCTTC

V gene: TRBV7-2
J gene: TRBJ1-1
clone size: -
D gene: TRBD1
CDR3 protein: CASSLRQGGNTEAFF
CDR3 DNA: TGTGCCAGCAGCCTGCGACAGGGAGGGAACACTGAAGCTTTCTTT

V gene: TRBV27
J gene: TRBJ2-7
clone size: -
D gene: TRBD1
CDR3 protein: CASTPVGGHEQYF
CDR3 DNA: TGTGCCAGCACCCCGGTAGGGGGCCACGAGCAGTACTTC

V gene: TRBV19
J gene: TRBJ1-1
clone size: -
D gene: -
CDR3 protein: CASGQAFF
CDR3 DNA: TGTGCCAGTGGCCAAGCTTTCTTT

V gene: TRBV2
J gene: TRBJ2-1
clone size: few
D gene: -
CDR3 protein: CASSRVIAIEQFF
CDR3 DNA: TGTGCCAGCTCCAGGGTGATAGCTATTGAGCAGTTCTTC

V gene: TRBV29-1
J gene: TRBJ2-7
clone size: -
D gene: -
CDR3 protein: CSVGQPYEQYF
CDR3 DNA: TGCAGCGTAGGACAGCCCTACGAGCAGTACTTC

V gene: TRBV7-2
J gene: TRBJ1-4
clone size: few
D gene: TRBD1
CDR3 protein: CASSSRRGRGHYEKLFF
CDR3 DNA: TGTGCCAGCAGCTCCCGTAGGGGGCGGGGTCACTATGAAAAACTGTTTTTT

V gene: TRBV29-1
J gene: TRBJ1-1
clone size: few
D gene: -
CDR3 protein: CSAPGPLGNTEAFF
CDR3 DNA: TGCAGCGCCCCGGGACCCTTGGGGAACACTGAAGCTTTCTTT